This T cell receptor (beta chain) was retrieved from a study of Ad26.COV2.S vaccination and SARS-CoV-2 variants. Findings of the study overall: While placebo recipients had lower spike-specific TCR breadth, vaccine recipients had more.

TCRdb's copy holds only in-frame clones and misses some; the assay was immunoSEQ multiplex PCR. The sample carries approximately 400,000 clones, more than 75% recorded once. A remark on this clone: Its antigen is as yet unknown.

As to treatment: roughly 20 received Ad26.COV2.S at low or high dose, single or two shots; roughly 5 received placebo; per-sample allocation not given. Sampling occurred on day 63 after the first vaccine or placebo injection. The CDR3 has 15 amino acids. The germline V and J ends were trimmed by 4 bases and 2 bases, with 13 bases remaining between them. The germline gives CDR1 SGDLS, CDR2 YYNGEE. The receptor was isolated from a person aged 18-60 years who received the Ad26.COV2.S COVID-19 vaccine or a placebo. The V and J genes are TRBV9 and TRBJ2-1, with D possibly being TRBD1 or TRBD2 (5 bases each). Sequencing was performed on peripheral blood, taken in a trial of Ad26.COV2.S vaccine versus placebo. The CDR3 DNA reads TGTGCCAGCAGCCAAGTCGGGGCCCCCTACAATGAGCAGTTCTTC. Translated, it gives CASSQVGAPYNEQFF.